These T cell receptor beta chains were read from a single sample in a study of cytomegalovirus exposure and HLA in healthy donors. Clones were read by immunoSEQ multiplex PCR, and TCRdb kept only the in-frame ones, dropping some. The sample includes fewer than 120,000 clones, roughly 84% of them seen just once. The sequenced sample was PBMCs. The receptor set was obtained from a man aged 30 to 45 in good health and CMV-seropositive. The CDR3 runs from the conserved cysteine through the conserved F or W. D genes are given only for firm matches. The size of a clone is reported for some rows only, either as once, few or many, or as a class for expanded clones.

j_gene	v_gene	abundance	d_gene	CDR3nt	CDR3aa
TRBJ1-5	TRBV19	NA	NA	TGTGCCAGTAGTATAGCGCCAGGGAAGACCAATCAGCCCCAGCATTTT	CASSIAPGKTNQPQHF
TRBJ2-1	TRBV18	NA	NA	TGTGCCAGCTCACCCTCCCGGGACTGGGGTGAGCAGTTCTTC	CASSPSRDWGEQFF
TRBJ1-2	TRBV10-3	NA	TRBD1	TGTGCCATCAGTGAAGGCACAGGGGGAGGTTATGGCTACACCTTC	CAISEGTGGGYGYTF
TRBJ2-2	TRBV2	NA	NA	TGTGCCAGCAGTGTTGGGGGGTACACCGGGGAGCTGTTTTTT	CASSVGGYTGELFF
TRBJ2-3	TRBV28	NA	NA	TGTGCCAGCAGCTCCATAATGGCCCGCACAGATACGCAGTATTTT	CASSSIMARTDTQYF
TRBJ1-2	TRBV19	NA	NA	TGTGCCAGTAGTCGATGGGAGGAGACTAACTATGGCTACACCTTC	CASSRWEETNYGYTF
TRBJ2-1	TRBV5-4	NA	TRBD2	TGTGCCAGCAGCTTGGCCGTTCGGGGGGGCTATGAGCAGTTCTTC	CASSLAVRGGYEQFF
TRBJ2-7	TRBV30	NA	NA	TGTGCCTGGAGTGTACCCTGGGCAGGGTACTACGAGCAGTACTTC	CAWSVPWAGYYEQYF
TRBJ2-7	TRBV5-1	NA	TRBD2	TGCGCCAGCAGCTTGGGACCTAGCGGGGGGACTTACGAGCAGTACTTC	CASSLGPSGGTYEQYF
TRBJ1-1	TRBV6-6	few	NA	TGTGCCAGCAGTTACTCTCAGACGGGGTACACTGAAGCTTTCTTT	CASSYSQTGYTEAFF
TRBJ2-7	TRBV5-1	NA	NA	TGCGCCAGCAGCTATGACAGCTACGAGCAGTACTTC	CASSYDSYEQYF
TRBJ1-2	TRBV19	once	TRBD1	TGTGCCAGTAGTACCTTACCCGGGACAGGGGCCTATGGCTACACCTTC	CASSTLPGTGAYGYTF
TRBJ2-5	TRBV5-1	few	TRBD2	TGCGCCAGCAGCTTGGAGTCAGCGGGGGGCGGAGAGACCCAGTACTTC	CASSLESAGGGETQYF
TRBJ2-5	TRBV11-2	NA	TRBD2	TGTGCCAGCACTAGGTGGGGACTAGCGGGGGAACAAGAGACCCAGTACTTC	CASTRWGLAGEQETQYF
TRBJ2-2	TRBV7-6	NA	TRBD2	TGTGCCAGCAGCTTGACTAGCGGAGCGAACACCGGGGAGCTGTTTTTT	CASSLTSGANTGELFF
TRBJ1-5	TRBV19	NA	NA	TGTGCCAGTAGTAACGTAAGGAGAGAGGATCAGCCCCAGCATTTT	CASSNVRREDQPQHF
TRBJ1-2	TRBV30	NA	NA	TGTGCCTGGAGTGTACGGGGGGATGGCTACACCTTC	CAWSVRGDGYTF
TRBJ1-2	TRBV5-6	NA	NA	TGTGCCAGCAGCTTGGACCCGGACTATGGCTACACCTTC	CASSLDPDYGYTF
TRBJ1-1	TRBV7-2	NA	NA	TGTGCCAGCAGCTTCGGAGTAACTGAAGCTTTCTTT	CASSFGVTEAFF
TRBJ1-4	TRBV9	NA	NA	TGTGCCAGCAGCGTAGGTCCTTCGCGGGAAAAACTGTTTTTT	CASSVGPSREKLFF
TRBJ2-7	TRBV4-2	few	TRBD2	TGTGCCAGCAGCCAACTAGCGGCAAGGCACCACGAGCAGTACTTC	CASSQLAARHHEQYF
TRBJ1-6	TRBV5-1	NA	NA	TGCGCCAGCAGCTTGGAACCGGTCAATTCACCCCTCCACTTT	CASSLEPVNSPLHF
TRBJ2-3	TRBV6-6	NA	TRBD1	TGTGCCAGCAGGAAGGGACAGCTGGGGGCAGATACGCAGTATTTT	CASRKGQLGADTQYF
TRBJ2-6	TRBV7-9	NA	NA	TGTGCCAGCAGCTCACAGGAATCTGGGGCCAACGTCCTGACTTTC	CASSSQESGANVLTF
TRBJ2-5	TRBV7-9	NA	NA	TGTGCCAGCAGCCTCCAGGGGTACCAAGAGACCCAGTACTTC	CASSLQGYQETQYF
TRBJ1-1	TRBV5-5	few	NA	TGTGCCAGCAGCTTAGGGGGGGTGGATGAAGCTTTCTTT	CASSLGGVDEAFF
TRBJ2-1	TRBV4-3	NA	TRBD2	TGCGCCAGCAGCCAACGACTAGCGGGGGGGAGCTCCTACAATGAGCAGTTCTTC	CASSQRLAGGSSYNEQFF
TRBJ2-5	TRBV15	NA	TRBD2	TGTGCCACCAAACTAGCGGACGGAGTCGAGACCCAGTACTTC	CATKLADGVETQYF
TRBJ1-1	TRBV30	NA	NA	TGTGCCTGGAGTGTCGGGACTAGGAATGAAGCTTTCTTT	CAWSVGTRNEAFF
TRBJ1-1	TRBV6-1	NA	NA	TGTGCCAGCAGACAGTGGAACACTGAAGCTTTCTTT	CASRQWNTEAFF
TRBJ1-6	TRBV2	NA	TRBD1	TGTGCCAGCAGTTGGGACAGTCGGGATTCACCCCTCCACTTT	CASSWDSRDSPLHF
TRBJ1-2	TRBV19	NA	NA	TGTGCCAGTAGTATCGGAACTGGGGCGATGGGGAACTATGGCTACACCTTC	CASSIGTGAMGNYGYTF
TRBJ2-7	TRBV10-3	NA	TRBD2	TGTGCCATCAGTGAGTCGTTGCGGGGGGTTTACGAGCAGTACTTC	CAISESLRGVYEQYF
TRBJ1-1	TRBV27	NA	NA	TGTGCCAGCAGTTTATTTATTACCCAAAGGGGGACTGAAGCTTTCTTT	CASSLFITQRGTEAFF
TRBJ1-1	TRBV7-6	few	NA	TGTGCCAGCAGCCGAGGACAGTACACTGAAGCTTTCTTT	CASSRGQYTEAFF
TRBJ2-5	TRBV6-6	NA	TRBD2	TGTGCCAGCAGTTTTTCTAGCGGGGGTATGGGGGAGACCCAGTACTTC	CASSFSSGGMGETQYF
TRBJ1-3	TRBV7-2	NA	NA	TGTGCCAGCAGCTTAGCGACAGGACCTGGAAACACCATATATTTT	CASSLATGPGNTIYF
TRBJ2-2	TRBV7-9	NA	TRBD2	TGTGCCAGCAGCTCCCTTAGCGGGGGGGGAAATACCGGGGAGCTGTTTTTT	CASSSLSGGGNTGELFF
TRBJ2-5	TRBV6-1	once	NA	TGTGCCAGCAGTGAATTAAGCAGGGGCAAGACCCAGTACTTC	CASSELSRGKTQYF
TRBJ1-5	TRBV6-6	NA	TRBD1	TGTGCCAGCAGTCCAGGGACAGGGGGCGTCGGTCAGCCCCAGCATTTT	CASSPGTGGVGQPQHF
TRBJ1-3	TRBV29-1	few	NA	TGCAGCGTTCTAGCGGGTTCTGGAAACACCATATATTTT	CSVLAGSGNTIYF